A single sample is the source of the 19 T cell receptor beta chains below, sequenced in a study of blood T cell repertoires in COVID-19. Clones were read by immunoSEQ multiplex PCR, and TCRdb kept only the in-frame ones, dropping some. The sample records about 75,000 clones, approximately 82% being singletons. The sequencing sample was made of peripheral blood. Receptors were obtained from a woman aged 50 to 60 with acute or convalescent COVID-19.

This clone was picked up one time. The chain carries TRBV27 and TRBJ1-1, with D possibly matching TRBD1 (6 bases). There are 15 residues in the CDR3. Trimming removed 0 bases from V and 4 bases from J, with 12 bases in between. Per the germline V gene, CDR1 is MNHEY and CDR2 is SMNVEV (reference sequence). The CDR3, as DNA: TGTGCCAGCAGTTTATCGGGGGGGCGGTTCACTGAAGCTTTCTTT. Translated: CASSLSGGRFTEAFF.

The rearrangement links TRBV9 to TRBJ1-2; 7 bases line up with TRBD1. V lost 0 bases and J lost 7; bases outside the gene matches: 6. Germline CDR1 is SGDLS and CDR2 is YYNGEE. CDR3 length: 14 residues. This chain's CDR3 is CASSVGGQAGGYTF. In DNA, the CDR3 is TGTGCCAGCAGCGTAGGAGGACAGGCGGGTGGCTACACCTTC.

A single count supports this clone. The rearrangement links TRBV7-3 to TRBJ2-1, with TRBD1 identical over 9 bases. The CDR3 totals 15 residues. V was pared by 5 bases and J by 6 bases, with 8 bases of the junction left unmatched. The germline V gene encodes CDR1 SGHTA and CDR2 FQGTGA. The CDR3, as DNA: TGTGCCAGCAGCCTAGGGACAGGGAGAAGCAATGAGCAGTTCTTC. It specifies CASSLGTGRSNEQFF. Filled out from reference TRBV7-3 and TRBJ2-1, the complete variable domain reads GAGVSQTPSNKVTEKGKYVELRCDPISGHTALYWYRQSLGQGPEFLIYFQGTGAADDSGLPNDRFFAVRPEGSVSTLKIQRTERGDSAVYLCASSLGTGRSNEQFFGPGTRLTVL.

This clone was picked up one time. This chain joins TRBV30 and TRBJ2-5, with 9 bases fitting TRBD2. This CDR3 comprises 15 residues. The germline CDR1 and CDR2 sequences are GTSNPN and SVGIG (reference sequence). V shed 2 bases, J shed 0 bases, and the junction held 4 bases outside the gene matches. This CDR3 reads CAWSRGGGDQETQYF. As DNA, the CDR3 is TGTGCCTGGAGTAGGGGCGGGGGGGACCAAGAGACCCAGTACTTC.

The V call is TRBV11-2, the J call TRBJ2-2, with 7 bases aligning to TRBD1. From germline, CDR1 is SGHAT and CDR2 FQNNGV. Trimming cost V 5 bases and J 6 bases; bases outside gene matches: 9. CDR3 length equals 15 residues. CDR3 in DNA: TGTGCCAGCAGCCTTACCCAGGGGGTGGCCGGGGAGCTGTTTTTT. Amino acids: CASSLTQGVAGELFF.

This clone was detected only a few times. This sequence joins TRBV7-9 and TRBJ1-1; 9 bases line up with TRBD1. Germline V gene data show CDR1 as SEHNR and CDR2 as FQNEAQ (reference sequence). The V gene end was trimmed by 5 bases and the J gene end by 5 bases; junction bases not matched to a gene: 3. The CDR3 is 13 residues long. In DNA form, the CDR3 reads TGTGCCAGCAGCACGGGACAGGGTACTGAAGCTTTCTTT. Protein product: CASSTGQGTEAFF.

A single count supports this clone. The CDR3 DNA is TGTGCCTGGAGTACGACAGGGCTCCTGAATGGCTACACCTTC. Its translation: CAWSTTGLLNGYTF. The chain couples TRBV30 to TRBJ1-2; 7 bases are shared with TRBD1. The CDR3 extends over 14 amino acids. The germline V gene has CDR1 GTSNPN and CDR2 SVGIG (reference sequence). V was pared by 2 bases and J by 6 bases, with 9 bases of the junction left unmatched.

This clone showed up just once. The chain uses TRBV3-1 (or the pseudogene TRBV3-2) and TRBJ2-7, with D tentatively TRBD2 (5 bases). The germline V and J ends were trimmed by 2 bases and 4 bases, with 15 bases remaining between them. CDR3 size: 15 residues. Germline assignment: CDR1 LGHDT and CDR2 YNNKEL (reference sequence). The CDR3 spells CASSQRADPIYEQYF. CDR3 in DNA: TGTGCCAGCAGCCAAAGAGCGGATCCGATTTACGAGCAGTACTTC.

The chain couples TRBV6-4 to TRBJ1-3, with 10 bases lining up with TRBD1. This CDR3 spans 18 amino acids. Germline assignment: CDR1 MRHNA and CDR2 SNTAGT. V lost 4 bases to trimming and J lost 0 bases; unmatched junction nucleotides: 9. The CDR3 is CASSVPGQGPLSGNTIYF. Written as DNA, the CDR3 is TGTGCCAGCAGTGTTCCGGGACAGGGGCCCCTCTCTGGAAACACCATATATTTT.

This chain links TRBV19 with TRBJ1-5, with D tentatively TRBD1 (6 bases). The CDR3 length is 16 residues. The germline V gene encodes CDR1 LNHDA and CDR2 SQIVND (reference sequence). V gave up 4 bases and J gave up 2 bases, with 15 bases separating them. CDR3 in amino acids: CASSSPGQLGNQPQHF. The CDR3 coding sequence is TGTGCCAGTAGTAGCCCCGGACAGTTGGGCAATCAGCCCCAGCATTTT.

CDR3 nucleotides: TGTGCCAGCCCCACGAGGGTCCCGGGACAGCATAGCAATCAGCCCCAGCATTTT. This sequence encodes CASPTRVPGQHSNQPQHF. This sequence joins TRBV21-1 and TRBJ1-5; the D call of TRBD1 is as the table states it, not checked on the DNA. TRBV21-1 is a known pseudogene. The CDR3 covers 18 residues.

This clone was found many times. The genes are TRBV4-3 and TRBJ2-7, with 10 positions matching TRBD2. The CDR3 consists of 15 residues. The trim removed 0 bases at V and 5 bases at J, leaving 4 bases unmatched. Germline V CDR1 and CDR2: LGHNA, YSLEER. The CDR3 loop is CASSQDFLAGDEQYF. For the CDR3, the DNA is TGCGCCAGCAGCCAAGATTTTCTAGCGGGAGACGAGCAGTACTTC.

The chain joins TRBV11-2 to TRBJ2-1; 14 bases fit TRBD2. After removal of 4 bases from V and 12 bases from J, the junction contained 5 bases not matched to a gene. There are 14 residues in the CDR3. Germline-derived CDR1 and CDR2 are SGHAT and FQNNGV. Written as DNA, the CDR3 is TGTGCCAGCAGCTCGGGACTAGCGGGAGACAGGCAGTTCTTC. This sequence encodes CASSSGLAGDRQFF.

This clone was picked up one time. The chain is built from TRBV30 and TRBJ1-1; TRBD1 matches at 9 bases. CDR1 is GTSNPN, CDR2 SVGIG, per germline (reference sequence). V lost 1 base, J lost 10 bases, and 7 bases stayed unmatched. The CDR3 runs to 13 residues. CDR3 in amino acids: CAWSGQGGLGAFF. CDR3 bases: TGTGCCTGGAGTGGACAGGGGGGGTTGGGAGCTTTCTTT.

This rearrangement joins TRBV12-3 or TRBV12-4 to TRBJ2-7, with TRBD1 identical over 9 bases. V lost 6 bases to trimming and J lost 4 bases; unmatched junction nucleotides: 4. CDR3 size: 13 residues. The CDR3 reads CASRGTGSYEQYF. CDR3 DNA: TGTGCCAGCAGGGGGACAGGGAGTTACGAGCAGTACTTC.

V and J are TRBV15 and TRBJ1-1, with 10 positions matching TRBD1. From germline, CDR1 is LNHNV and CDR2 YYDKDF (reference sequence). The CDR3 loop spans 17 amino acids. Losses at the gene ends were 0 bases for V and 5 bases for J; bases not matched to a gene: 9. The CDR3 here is CATSRDHGRQGATEAFF. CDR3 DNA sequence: TGTGCCACCAGCAGAGATCACGGGAGACAGGGGGCGACTGAAGCTTTCTTT.

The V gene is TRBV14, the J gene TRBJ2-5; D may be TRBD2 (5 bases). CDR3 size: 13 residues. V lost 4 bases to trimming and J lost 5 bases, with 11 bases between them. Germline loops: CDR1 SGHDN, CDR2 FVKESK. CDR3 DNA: TGTGCCAGCAGCCGAGGGTCTTGGGAGACCCAGTACTTC. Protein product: CASSRGSWETQYF.

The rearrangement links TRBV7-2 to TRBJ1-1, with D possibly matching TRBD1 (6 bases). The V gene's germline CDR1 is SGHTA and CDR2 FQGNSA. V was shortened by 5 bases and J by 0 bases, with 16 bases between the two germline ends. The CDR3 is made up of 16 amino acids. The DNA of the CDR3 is TGTGCCAGCAGCCAGCAGGGGACGGCCATGAACACTGAAGCTTTCTTT. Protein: CASSQQGTAMNTEAFF.

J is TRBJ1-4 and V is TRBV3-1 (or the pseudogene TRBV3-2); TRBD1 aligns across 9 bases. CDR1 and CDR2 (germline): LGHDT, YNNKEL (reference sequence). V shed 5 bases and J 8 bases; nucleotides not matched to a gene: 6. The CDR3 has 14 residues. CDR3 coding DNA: TGTGCCAGCAGCAAAGGACAGGGGTGGGAAAAACTGTTTTTT. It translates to CASSKGQGWEKLFF.